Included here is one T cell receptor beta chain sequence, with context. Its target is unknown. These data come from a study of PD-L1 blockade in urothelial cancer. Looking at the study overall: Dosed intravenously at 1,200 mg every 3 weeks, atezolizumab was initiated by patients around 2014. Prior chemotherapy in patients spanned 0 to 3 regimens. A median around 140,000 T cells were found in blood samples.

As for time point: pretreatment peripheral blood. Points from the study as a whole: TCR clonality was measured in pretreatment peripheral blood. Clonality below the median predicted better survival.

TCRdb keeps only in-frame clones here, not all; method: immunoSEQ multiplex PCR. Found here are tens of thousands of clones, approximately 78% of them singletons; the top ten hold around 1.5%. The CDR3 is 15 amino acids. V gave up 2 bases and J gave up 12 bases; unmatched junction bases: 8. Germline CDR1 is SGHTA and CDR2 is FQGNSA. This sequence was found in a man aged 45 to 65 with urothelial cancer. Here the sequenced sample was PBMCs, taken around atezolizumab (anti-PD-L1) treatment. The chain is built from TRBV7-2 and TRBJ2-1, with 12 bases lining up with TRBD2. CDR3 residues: CASSLTLAGGIRQFF. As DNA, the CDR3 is TGTGCCAGCAGCTTAACTCTAGCGGGGGGGATCCGGCAGTTCTTC.